Included here is one T cell receptor beta chain sequence, with context. The antigen is unknown. The germline CDR1 and CDR2 sequences are MGHRA and YSYEKL. V gave up 0 bases and J gave up 7 bases, with 4 bases separating them. The CDR3 has 12 residues. This entry is derived from a study of regulatory T cells in long-lasting Graves disease. Regarding the study as a whole: Persistent Graves' patients showed less TCR diversity than newly diagnosed ones. Persistent disease was associated with favored TRBV28 usage and with favored use of TRBJ1-2 and TRBJ2-5.

Regarding time point: newly diagnosed GD, antithyroid drugs for less than 3 months. After RNA was extracted from PBMCs, the TCR library was made from it. Investigators prepared the TCR beta libraries by applying iRepertoire HTBI primers and Arm-PCR of CDR3 regions. Original analysis: Identification across samples found about 61 TRBV and some 15 TRBJ segments. TCRdb re-called the multiplex PCR reads with MiXCR, one entry per CDR3 protein. It is TCRdb's table, rather than the study itself, that gives the V and J calls and clone size. The sample contains 450,000 to 700,000 distinct CDR3 sequences, 13% of which appear only once. These records were also assigned to another study, of T cells in Graves' hyperthyroidism and ophthalmopathy.

The TCR sequence derives from a man aged 25-40 years with Graves disease. The rearrangement uses TRBV4-1 and TRBJ2-1; D uncertain. The sequenced sample was peripheral blood mononuclear cells (PBMCs), obtained at new diagnosis, from a patient treated with antithyroid drugs. CDR3 coding DNA: TGCGCCAGCAGCCAAGAGAATAATGAGCAGTTCTTC. The encoded protein is CASSQENNEQFF.